The 7 T cell receptor beta chains below all came from one sample that was sequenced in a study of cytomegalovirus exposure and HLA in healthy donors. A multiplex PCR was run with 60 Vbeta primers and 13 Jbeta primers. This table comes from immunoSEQ multiplex PCR, and its TCRdb copy is limited to in-frame clones, with some not included. In the table there are roughly 98,000 clones, approximately 71% of which are singletons. The specimen was PBMCs. These receptors were obtained from a female donor in good health and CMV-seronegative.

This clone was observed a few times. The chain joins TRBV2 to TRBJ2-5; D might be TRBD2 (5 bases). CDR3 length: 16 amino acids. The V gene lost 4 bases and the J gene lost 1 base, with 16 bases spanning the gap. From germline, CDR1 is SNHLY and CDR2 FYNNEI. CDR3: CASSGSGLNFQETQYF. The CDR3 DNA reads as TGTGCCAGCAGTGGGTCCGGACTGAACTTCCAAGAGACCCAGTACTTC.

This clone was detected only a few times. The chain uses TRBV19 and TRBJ2-7, with 7 nucleotides matching TRBD2. Unmatched junction bases numbered 2, after V lost 3 bases and J lost 0 bases. Germline loops: CDR1 LNHDA, CDR2 SQIVND (reference sequence). The CDR3 is 14 residues long. CDR3 residues: CASSIPGGSYEQYF. The CDR3 DNA follows: TGTGCCAGTAGTATCCCGGGAGGCTCCTACGAGCAGTACTTC. Full variable domain (outside the CDR3, taken from reference TRBV19 and TRBJ2-7): DGGITQSPKYLFRKEGQNVTLSCEQNLNHDAMYWYRQDPGQGLRLIYYSQIVNDFQKGDIAEGYSVSREKKESFPLTVTSAQKNPTAFYLCASSIPGGSYEQYFGPGTRLTVT.

The gene calls are TRBV5-1 and TRBJ2-2, with TRBD1 matching 7 bases. The CDR3 spans 14 residues. Germline V gene data show CDR1 as SGHRS and CDR2 as YFSETQ. J was trimmed by 5 bases and V by 0 bases; bases with no gene match: 1. CDR3 nucleotide sequence: TGCGCCAGCAGCTTGGGACAGGGTACCGGGGAGCTGTTTTTT. It translates to CASSLGQGTGELFF. Full variable domain (rest looked up from reference TRBV5-1 and TRBJ2-2): KAGVTQTPRYLIKTRGQQVTLSCSPISGHRSVSWYQQTPGQGLQFLFEYFSETQRNKGNFPGRFSGRQFSNSRSEMNVSTLELGDSALYLCASSLGQGTGELFFGEGSRLTVL.

This chain joins TRBV29-1 and TRBJ2-1; no firm D call. V dropped 3 bases and J dropped 6 bases, with 15 bases sitting between them. Germline CDR1 reads SQVTM; CDR2 reads ANQGSEA. The CDR3 runs 14 residues. The CDR3 loop reads CSVEAAGFVNEQFF. CDR3 nucleotides: TGCAGCGTTGAGGCGGCTGGGTTCGTCAATGAGCAGTTCTTC.

This clone showed up just once. The chain combines TRBV7-9 with TRBJ2-2, with TRBD1 identical over 7 bases. V was pared by 2 bases and J by 3 bases, with 3 bases of the junction left unmatched. This CDR3 contains 15 residues. Germline CDR1 is SEHNR and CDR2 is FQNEAQ (reference sequence). The CDR3 DNA reads as TGTGCCAGCAGCTTATTTGGGACAGACACCGGGGAGCTGTTTTTT. Residues: CASSLFGTDTGELFF. Together with reference TRBV7-9 and TRBJ2-2, the CDR3 gives the full variable domain: DTGVSQNPRHKITKRGQNVTFRCDPISEHNRLYWYRQTLGQGPEFLTYFQNEAQLEKSRLLSDRFSAERPKGSFSTLEIQRTEQGDSAMYLCASSLFGTDTGELFFGEGSRLTVL.

This clone was detected only once. CDR3 sequence: CASSQSGQGNQPQHF. CDR3 sequence (DNA): TGTGCCAGCAGCCAATCGGGACAGGGAAATCAGCCCCAGCATTTT. This rearrangement joins TRBV16 to TRBJ1-5; the match to TRBD1 covers 9 bases. Per the germline V gene, CDR1 is KGHSY and CDR2 is FQNENV. This CDR3 is 15 amino acids long. The V and J ends lost 0 bases and 4 bases, in that order; junction bases with no gene match: 1.

The CDR3 nucleotides read TGTGCCAGCAGCATTGGGGGCGCGGGGGCTGAAGCTTTCTTT. This translates into CASSIGGAGAEAFF. V usage is TRBV14 and J usage is TRBJ1-1, with D perhaps matching TRBD1 (6 bases). The V gene's germline CDR1 is SGHDN and CDR2 FVKESK. The CDR3 loop spans 14 amino acids. The ends were cut back, 5 bases at V and 6 bases at J, with 16 bases in the middle.